This T cell receptor beta chain emerged from a study of T-cell memory formation after mild COVID-19. On the study more broadly: In these data, TCR clusters were largely donor specific. The study, taken as a whole, reports: Mainly in CM and EM were contracting CD4+ clones; CD8+ were in EMRA. Contracting clones from day 15 to 85 showed balanced CD4/CD8; later expanders favored CD4+.

The germline gives CDR1 SGHRS, CDR2 YFSETQ. V trimming: 4 bases; J trimming: 3 bases; junction bases outside the gene matches: 8. This CDR3 contains 15 residues. Via MiXCR, TCRdb re-called the 5' RACE reads, giving one row per CDR3 protein. The repertoire consists of around 250,000 distinct CDR3 sequences, with roughly 10% occurring once and the leading ten covering more than 20%. This clonotype was seen repeatedly, ten times or more. The antigen is undetermined. The receptor was isolated from a man aged 18 to 30 who had mild COVID-19 (a few samples of this study predate the infection). Cell type and time point are not known. Sequencing used PBMCs or a T cell subset sorted from them (not recorded which). The chain joins TRBV5-1 to TRBJ2-7; 9 positions match TRBD2. This CDR3 reads CASSPGIAGVYEQYF. The CDR3 DNA follows: TGCGCCAGCAGCCCTGGGATAGCGGGGGTCTACGAGCAGTACTTC.